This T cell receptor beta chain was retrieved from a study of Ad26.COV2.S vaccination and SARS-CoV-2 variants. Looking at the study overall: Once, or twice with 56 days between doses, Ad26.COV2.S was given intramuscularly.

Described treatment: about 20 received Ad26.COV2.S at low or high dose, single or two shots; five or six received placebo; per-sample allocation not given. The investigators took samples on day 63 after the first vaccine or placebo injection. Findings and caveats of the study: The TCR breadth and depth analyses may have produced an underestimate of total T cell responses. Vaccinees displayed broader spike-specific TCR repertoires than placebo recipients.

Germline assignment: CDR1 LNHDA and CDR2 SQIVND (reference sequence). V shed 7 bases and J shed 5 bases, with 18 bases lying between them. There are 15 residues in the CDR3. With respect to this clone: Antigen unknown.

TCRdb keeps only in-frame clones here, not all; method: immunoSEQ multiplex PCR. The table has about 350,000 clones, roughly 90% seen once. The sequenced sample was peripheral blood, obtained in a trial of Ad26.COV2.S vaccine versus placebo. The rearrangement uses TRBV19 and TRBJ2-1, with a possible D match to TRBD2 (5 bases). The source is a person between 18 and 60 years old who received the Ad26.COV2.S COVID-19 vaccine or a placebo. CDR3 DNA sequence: TGTGCCAGTACGGCCGGGAACATAAAACACAATGAGCAGTTCTTC. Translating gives CASTAGNIKHNEQFF.